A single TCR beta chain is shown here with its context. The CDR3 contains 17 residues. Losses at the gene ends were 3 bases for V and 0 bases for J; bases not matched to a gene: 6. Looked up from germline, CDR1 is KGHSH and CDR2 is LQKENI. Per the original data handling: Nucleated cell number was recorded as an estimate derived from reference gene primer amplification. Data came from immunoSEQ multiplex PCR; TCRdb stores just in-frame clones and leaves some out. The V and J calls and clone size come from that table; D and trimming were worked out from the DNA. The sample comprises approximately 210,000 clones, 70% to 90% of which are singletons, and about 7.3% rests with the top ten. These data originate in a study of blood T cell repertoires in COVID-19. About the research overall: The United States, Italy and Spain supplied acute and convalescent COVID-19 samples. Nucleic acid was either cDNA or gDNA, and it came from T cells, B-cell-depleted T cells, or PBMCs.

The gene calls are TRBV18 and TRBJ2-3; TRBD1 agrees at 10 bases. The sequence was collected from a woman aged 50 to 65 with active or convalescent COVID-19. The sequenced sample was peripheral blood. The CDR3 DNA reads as TGTGCCAGCTCACCTTTGGGACAGGGGTCGAGCACAGATACGCAGTATTTT. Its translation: CASSPLGQGSSTDTQYF.